This T cell receptor (beta chain) is from a study of T cells in Graves' hyperthyroidism and ophthalmopathy. Study findings and constraints: Also found in blood were most expanded thyroid clonotypes above 0.001.

Amplification yielded TCR beta CDR3 regions, with RNA transcripts as the source. HTBI primers were the set used in a first-round RT-PCR of the TCR CDR3. TCRdb processed the multiplex PCR reads anew with MiXCR; each CDR3 protein has one entry. The sample records under 550,000 distinct CDR3 sequences, 15% to 20% being singletons. Exclusions: uncontrolled infection, other autoimmune disease, pregnancy, lactation. PBMCs stemmed from around 10 ml fresh peripheral blood. This clonotype came up many times. The antigen is undetermined. V lost 0 bases to trimming and J lost 2 bases, with 7 bases between them. The CDR3 spans 14 residues. Germline loops: CDR1 SGHRS, CDR2 YFSETQ.

This TCR derives from a man aged 40-50 years with Graves' ophthalmopathy. The chain combines TRBV5-1 with TRBJ2-3, with D hard to call. Sequenced: blood. The CDR3 nucleotides are TGCGCCAGCAGCTTGGGCCAAGACACAGATACGCAGTATTTT. It encodes CASSLGQDTDTQYF. Full variable domain (outside the CDR3, taken from reference TRBV5-1 and TRBJ2-3): KAGVTQTPRYLIKTRGQQVTLSCSPISGHRSVSWYQQTPGQGLQFLFEYFSETQRNKGNFPGRFSGRQFSNSRSEMNVSTLELGDSALYLCASSLGQDTDTQYFGPGTRLTVL.